This T cell receptor beta chain was retrieved from a study of blood T cell repertoires in COVID-19. Background on the study: Researchers got acute and convalescent COVID-19 samples from the United States, Italy and Spain. Nucleic acid was either cDNA or gDNA, and it came from T cells, B-cell-depleted T cells, or PBMCs.

About this clone: This sample also contains other DNA sequences that code for the same CDR3.

In the authors' workflow: Amplification of reference gene primers provided the estimated nucleated cell counts. Using immunoSEQ multiplex PCR, the repertoire was profiled, and TCRdb retains in-frame clones only, with some absent. The V and J calls and clone size are taken from that table; D and trimming were inferred from the DNA. The sample lists about 69,000 clones; approximately 83% were seen once. Recruited during active infection, patients (from Seattle) were subsequently followed longitudinally. CDR1 SGHRS and CDR2 YFSETQ come from the germline V gene. This CDR3 region has 15 residues. V lost 0 bases and J lost 1, with 9 bases in between.

The chain combines TRBV5-1 with TRBJ2-3; the D gene is possibly TRBD2 (5 bases). The sequencing input was peripheral blood. The sequence was obtained from a man aged 40-55 years with COVID-19, enrolled during active disease. The CDR3 bases are TGCGCCAGCAGCTTGGCCAGTAGCGGCACAGATACGCAGTATTTT. This encodes CASSLASSGTDTQYF.